This is a list of T cell receptor beta chains from one sample in a study of coeliac disease. Sequenced by immunoSEQ multiplex PCR; TCRdb stores in-frame clones only, minus some. This sample yields 750 to 1,000 clones, of which 50% to 60% are seen a single time; 13% belongs to the top ten. Material for sequencing was lamina propria lymphocytes from the gut. The receptors were gathered from a woman aged 45 to 65 with celiac disease on a gluten-free diet. CDR3s include the opening cysteine and the closing phenylalanine or tryptophan.

cdr3_aa: CASSQASHDLGNTIYF; v_call: TRBV4-2
cdr3_aa: CASSEGWGQPWQGDTQYF; v_call: TRBV6-1
cdr3_aa: CASSSFRTGGNEQFF; v_call: TRBV28
cdr3_aa: CASSPTLAGGDNEQFF; v_call: TRBV11-2
cdr3_aa: CASRIWTVNNSPLHF; v_call: TRBV4-1
cdr3_aa: CASSPPYQGYTEAFF; v_call: TRBV18
cdr3_aa: CASSPTLNRGRNTEAFF; v_call: TRBV11-2
cdr3_aa: CASSSVAGAYNEQFF; v_call: TRBV7-2
cdr3_aa: CASSQVSGGVSNPNEQFF; v_call: TRBV4-2
cdr3_aa: CASSFEGLVHEQYF; v_call: TRBV7-8
cdr3_aa: CASSLEVRGWTDTQYF; v_call: TRBV5-1
cdr3_aa: CASSQDWAGSYNSPLHF; v_call: TRBV4-2
cdr3_aa: CASSGRNRGTSEQYF; v_call: TRBV28
cdr3_aa: CASSESPPARVVSPLHF; v_call: TRBV6-1
cdr3_aa: CASRPHPKPQETQYF; v_call: TRBV12-2
cdr3_aa: CATSPRRTGTLNQPQHF; v_call: TRBV15
cdr3_aa: CANAGAGDEQFF; v_call: TRBV7-9
cdr3_aa: CASSPKLRTENIQYF; v_call: TRBV18
cdr3_aa: CASGWTGWAGEAFF; v_call: TRBV5-1
cdr3_aa: CASFRGTIQFF; v_call: TRBV10-2
cdr3_aa: CASRKGAGLPAYEQYF; v_call: TRBV7-8
cdr3_aa: CASSIHRSSGANVLTF; v_call: TRBV9
cdr3_aa: CASTLSGETQYF; v_call: TRBV11-2
cdr3_aa: CASSPSTGSRNTIYF; v_call: TRBV18
cdr3_aa: CASSEYGTVMGEQYF; v_call: TRBV6-1
cdr3_aa: CASSLAPGPLAKNIQYF; v_call: TRBV5-4
cdr3_aa: CASSLAYMLAGGRVQETQYF; v_call: TRBV7-2
cdr3_aa: CASSLNRDRDGYTF; v_call: TRBV28